This record covers a single T cell receptor (beta chain). These data are taken from a study of blood T cell repertoires in COVID-19. Study overall: Researchers got acute and convalescent COVID-19 samples from the United States, Italy and Spain. PBMCs, B-cell-depleted T cells, or T cells were the source of the cDNA or gDNA that made up the material.

Source study methods: Amplifying reference gene primers gave estimates of nucleated cell counts. TCRdb's copy holds only in-frame clones and misses some; the assay was immunoSEQ multiplex PCR. The V and J calls and clone size come from that table; D and trimming were worked out from the DNA. The sample has fewer than 70,000 clones, about 93% seen once; the top ten hold roughly 9.2%. The junction had 6 bases not matched to a gene; V was cut back by 0 bases and J by 4 bases. The CDR3 length is 16 residues. Germline CDR1 reads SGDLS; CDR2 reads YYNGEE. This sequence was found in an elderly woman with active COVID-19. What was sequenced was peripheral blood. The rearrangement uses TRBV9 and TRBJ2-2, with TRBD2 matching over 7 bases. The CDR3 DNA sequence: TGTGCCAGCAGCGTAGGGAGGGGCGGGGGCACCGGGGAGCTGTTTTTT. Translation: CASSVGRGGGTGELFF.